These 25 T cell receptor beta chains were sequenced from one sample in a study of cytomegalovirus exposure and HLA in healthy donors. This PCR relied on a set of 60 Vbeta primers and 13 Jbeta primers. Produced via immunoSEQ multiplex PCR; TCRdb's table is partial and in-frame only. This table holds roughly 77,000 clones, 10% found once. The sequencing input was PBMCs. The receptors were gathered from a man aged 55 to 70 in good health and CMV-seropositive.

This clone was found a few times. The chain is built from TRBV6-5 and TRBJ2-5; D may be TRBD1 (6 bases). V was clipped by 6 bases and J by 3 bases, with 14 bases between them. CDR3 length: 14 amino acids. From germline, CDR1 is MNHEY and CDR2 SVGAGI. The CDR3 sequence: CASSPGQRKETQYF. In DNA form, the CDR3 reads TGTGCCAGCAGCCCTGGACAGCGCAAAGAGACCCAGTACTTC.

The chain joins TRBV28 to TRBJ1-2; possibly TRBD1 for D (5 bases). Germline V gene sequence: CDR1 MDHEN, CDR2 SYDVKM. CDR3 length: 14 residues. V lost 1 base to trimming and J lost 7 bases, with 13 bases between them. The CDR3 loop reads CASSLLKARGGYTF. The CDR3 bases are TGTGCCAGCAGTTTATTAAAAGCTAGGGGTGGCTACACCTTC.

The rearrangement uses TRBV5-1 and TRBJ2-5, with TRBD2 identical over 11 bases. This CDR3 is built from 16 residues. Losses at the gene ends were 5 bases for V and 2 bases for J; bases not matched to a gene: 8. From germline, CDR1 is SGHRS and CDR2 YFSETQ. In nucleotides, the CDR3 is TGCGCCAGCAGAGGAGAGACTAGCGGGAATCAAGAGACCCAGTACTTC. Its translation is CASRGETSGNQETQYF.

J is TRBJ2-5 and V is TRBV11-3; 9 bases fit TRBD1. V shed 3 bases and J 4 bases; nucleotides not matched to a gene: 6. In germline, CDR1 is SGHNT, CDR2 YENEEA. This CDR3 comprises 15 residues. The CDR3 region has the DNA TGTGCCAGCAGCTTCAGGACAGGGGAATTAGAGACCCAGTACTTC. It codes for CASSFRTGELETQYF.

The sample holds a few counts of this clone. The V and J genes are TRBV27 and TRBJ2-3; D ambiguous. The V end was cut by 0 bases, the J end by 1 base, with 14 bases between. The CDR3 is 17 amino acids. The germline V gene encodes CDR1 MNHEY and CDR2 SMNVEV (reference sequence). CDR3 DNA: TGTGCCAGCAGTTTATCGATTGCCGGGTGGGGCACAGATACGCAGTATTTT. Protein product: CASSLSIAGWGTDTQYF.

This clone was counted many times. The J gene is TRBJ1-5, the V gene TRBV7-7; possibly TRBD1 for D (5 bases). Germline lookup yields CDR1 SSHAT and CDR2 FNYEAQ (reference sequence). The CDR3 extends over 10 amino acids. This CDR3 is CAKGLWPQHF. The CDR3, as DNA: TGTGCGAAGGGGTTGTGGCCCCAGCATTTT.

The V gene is TRBV5-1, the J gene TRBJ2-1, with TRBD1 matching over 7 bases. The CDR3 is made up of 15 amino acids. The germline V gene has CDR1 SGHRS and CDR2 YFSETQ. V gave up 3 bases and J gave up 7 bases; unmatched junction bases: 10. For the CDR3, the DNA is TGCGCCAGCAGCTCTCTCGCGCAGGGACAGAATGAGCAGTTCTTC. Protein product: CASSSLAQGQNEQFF.

This clone has only a few counts. The chain combines TRBV7-3 with TRBJ1-2; possibly TRBD1 for D (5 bases). Trimming took off 5 bases at V and 1 base at J, with 11 bases between the two ends. The CDR3 length is 14 residues. The germline V gene encodes CDR1 SGHTA and CDR2 FQGTGA. The CDR3 nucleotides are TGTGCCAGCAGCGTCGGGGGTGGTAACTATGGCTACACCTTC. Translated: CASSVGGGNYGYTF.

The gene calls are TRBV30 and TRBJ1-1, with 7 bases fitting TRBD1. Per the germline V gene, CDR1 is GTSNPN and CDR2 is SVGIG (reference sequence). Trimming removed 7 bases from V and 1 base from J; junction bases left unmatched: 3. The CDR3 sequence is 12 residues long. This CDR3 reads CASGQSNTEAFF. CDR3 DNA sequence: TGTGCCTCGGGACAGTCGAACACTGAAGCTTTCTTT.

This chain joins TRBV18 and TRBJ2-1; D might be TRBD1 (7 bases). CDR1 and CDR2 from the germline V gene are KGHSH and LQKENI. Trimming took off 3 bases at V and 1 base at J, with 13 bases between the two ends. CDR3 length: 16 amino acids. The CDR3 sequence: CASSPSGGRSYNEQFF. CDR3 nucleotides: TGTGCCAGCTCACCGTCAGGGGGGAGGTCCTACAATGAGCAGTTCTTC.

This clone was found a few times. The rearrangement joins TRBV18 to TRBJ2-6; 9 positions agree with TRBD1. The CDR3 is made up of 18 amino acids. The trim removed 2 bases at V and 4 bases at J, leaving 9 bases unmatched. CDR1 KGHSH and CDR2 LQKENI come from the germline V gene. The CDR3 sequence is CASSPTGTGSYGANVLTF. DNA for the CDR3: TGTGCCAGCTCACCAACCGGGACAGGGTCTTACGGGGCCAACGTCCTGACTTTC.

This clone was observed a handful of times. V gene TRBV5-1 combines with J gene TRBJ2-1; 9 bases are shared with TRBD2. J gave up 8 bases and V 5 bases, and 11 bases lay outside the gene matches. CDR3 length equals 15 residues. CDR1 and CDR2 from the germline V gene are SGHRS and YFSETQ. CDR3 sequence reads: CASRQTGTSLHEQFF. In DNA, the CDR3 is TGCGCCAGCAGGCAGACCGGGACTAGCCTCCATGAGCAGTTCTTC. The variable domain in full, completed from reference TRBV5-1 and TRBJ2-1, reads KAGVTQTPRYLIKTRGQQVTLSCSPISGHRSVSWYQQTPGQGLQFLFEYFSETQRNKGNFPGRFSGRQFSNSRSEMNVSTLELGDSALYLCASRQTGTSLHEQFFGPGTRLTVL.

The table lists this clone with a few counts. This chain connects TRBV9 to TRBJ2-7, with a weak D call TRBD2 (6 bases). CDR1 SGDLS and CDR2 YYNGEE come from the germline V gene. Trimming took off 0 bases at V and 3 bases at J, with 10 bases between the two ends. The CDR3 is 14 amino acids. Here the CDR3 reads CASSVGLGYYEQYF. The CDR3 DNA reads as TGTGCCAGCAGCGTAGGACTAGGGTACTACGAGCAGTACTTC.

This clone has a handful of counts. The chain has TRBV28 and TRBJ2-5; no definite D call. This CDR3 is built from 15 residues. The V end was cut by 2 bases, the J end by 5 bases, with 15 bases between. Germline-derived CDR1 and CDR2 are MDHEN and SYDVKM. The CDR3 loop reads CASSLRSRGDETQYF. The CDR3 DNA sequence: TGTGCCAGCAGTTTACGCTCTAGAGGAGATGAGACCCAGTACTTC.

V gene TRBV6-1 combines with J gene TRBJ2-2, with D perhaps matching TRBD2 (6 bases). Germline V lookup: CDR1 MNHNS, CDR2 SASEGT. Trimming removed 2 bases at V and 5 bases at J, with 12 bases between. The CDR3 length is 15 residues. The CDR3 region has the DNA TGTGCCAGCAGTGAAATGGGGCGGGATACCGGGGAGCTGTTTTTT. Its protein is CASSEMGRDTGELFF.

This clone was seen a handful of times. This chain connects TRBV28 to TRBJ1-1, with D possibly matching TRBD1 (6 bases). Between the trimmed V and J ends, which lost 6 bases and 0 bases, there was a span of 8 bases. CDR1 is MDHEN, CDR2 SYDVKM, per germline. The CDR3 totals 13 residues. The CDR3 region is CASRPGVNTEAFF. The CDR3 region has the DNA TGTGCCAGCAGGCCAGGGGTGAACACTGAAGCTTTCTTT. Full variable domain (remainder filled in from reference TRBV28 and TRBJ1-1): DVKVTQSSRYLVKRTGEKVFLECVQDMDHENMFWYRQDPGLGLRLIYFSYDVKMKEKGDIPEGYSVSREKKERFSLILESASTNQTSMYLCASRPGVNTEAFFGQGTRLTVV.

The chain links TRBV14 to TRBJ2-1; no clear D gene. This CDR3 is 12 amino acids long. V lost 0 bases to trimming and J lost 11 bases, with 8 bases between them. Germline CDR1 reads SGHDN; CDR2 reads FVKESK. The CDR3 bases are TGTGCCAGCAGCCAAGAACGAACTAAGCAGTTCTTC. Encoded protein: CASSQERTKQFF.

This clone was recorded a few times. Written as DNA, the CDR3 is TGTGCCAGCAGTGGGACGACAGGGGTTCAAGAGACCCAGTACTTC. It yields the protein CASSGTTGVQETQYF. V is TRBV28 and J is TRBJ2-5; 8 bases align to TRBD1. The CDR3 is 15 amino acids. Trimming removed 5 bases from V and 2 bases from J; junction bases left unmatched: 7. In germline, CDR1 is MDHEN, CDR2 SYDVKM.

This clone was seen a few times. The chain couples TRBV29-1 to TRBJ2-5; tentatively, D is TRBD1 (5 bases). The ends were cut back, 6 bases at V and 3 bases at J, with 11 bases in the middle. Looked up from germline, CDR1 is SQVTM and CDR2 is ANQGSEA. The CDR3 length is 12 residues. CDR3 in amino acids: CSVGHSKETQYF. The CDR3 DNA reads TGCAGCGTAGGACATTCGAAAGAGACCCAGTACTTC. The whole variable domain, filled in from reference TRBV29-1 and TRBJ2-5, reads SAVISQKPSRDICQRGTSLTIQCQVDSQVTMMFWYRQQPGQSLTLIATANQGSEATYESGFVIDKFPISRPNLTFSTLTVSNMSPEDSSIYLCSVGHSKETQYFGPGTRLLVL.

V and J are TRBV6-6 and TRBJ2-3; no clear D. In germline, CDR1 is MNHNY, CDR2 SVGAGI (reference sequence). The V end lost 7 bases, the J end lost 2 bases, and 4 bases lay between the germline ends. The CDR3 runs to 11 residues. The CDR3: CASTFTDTQYF. CDR3 bases: TGTGCCAGCACTTTCACAGATACGCAGTATTTT.

The chain recombines TRBV19 with TRBJ2-1, with D maybe TRBD2 (6 bases). V was cut by 4 bases and J by 9 bases, with 10 bases left in between. Germline values: CDR1 LNHDA, CDR2 SQIVND (reference sequence). The CDR3 is made up of 12 amino acids. CDR3 coding DNA: TGTGCCAGTAGTACAGGGCGGGGTGAGCAGTTCTTC. As protein: CASSTGRGEQFF.

This clone has just a few counts. CDR3 nucleotides: TGTGCCAGCTTCCCGGGTGGGGAGAAGGGTAACAATGAGCAGTTCTTC. Its protein is CASFPGGEKGNNEQFF. The rearrangement uses TRBV28 and TRBJ2-1; TRBD2 might be the D (5 bases). V was clipped by 8 bases and J by 5 bases, with 22 bases between them. The CDR3 covers 16 residues. Per the germline V gene, CDR1 is MDHEN and CDR2 is SYDVKM.

This chain joins TRBV29-1 and TRBJ2-3; 11 bases match TRBD1. CDR3 length: 17 amino acids. Per the germline V gene, CDR1 is SQVTM and CDR2 is ANQGSEA. V was clipped by 4 bases and J by 0 bases; unmatched bases: 9. The CDR3 DNA reads TGCAGCGTTGGAATGGGACAGGGGGTCTATAGCACAGATACGCAGTATTTT. It codes for CSVGMGQGVYSTDTQYF.

This clone was detected a few times. The V and J genes are TRBV6-1 and TRBJ2-3; D may be TRBD2 (7 bases). Between the trimmed V and J ends, which lost 11 bases and 0 bases, there was a span of 18 bases. The CDR3 contains 15 residues. The germline CDR1 and CDR2 sequences are MNHNS and SASEGT. CDR3 protein: CAVLGGGVSTDTQYF. The CDR3 DNA reads TGTGCCGTACTAGGGGGGGGTGTCAGCACAGATACGCAGTATTTT.

This clone was observed a few times. The chain links TRBV5-6 to TRBJ1-3; D not certain. In germline, CDR1 is SGHDT, CDR2 YYEEEE. V was shortened by 3 bases and J by 0 bases, with 10 bases between the two germline ends. This CDR3 spans 15 amino acids. The CDR3 spells CASSWQTFSGNTIYF. As DNA, the CDR3 is TGTGCCAGCAGCTGGCAGACATTCTCTGGAAACACCATATATTTT.